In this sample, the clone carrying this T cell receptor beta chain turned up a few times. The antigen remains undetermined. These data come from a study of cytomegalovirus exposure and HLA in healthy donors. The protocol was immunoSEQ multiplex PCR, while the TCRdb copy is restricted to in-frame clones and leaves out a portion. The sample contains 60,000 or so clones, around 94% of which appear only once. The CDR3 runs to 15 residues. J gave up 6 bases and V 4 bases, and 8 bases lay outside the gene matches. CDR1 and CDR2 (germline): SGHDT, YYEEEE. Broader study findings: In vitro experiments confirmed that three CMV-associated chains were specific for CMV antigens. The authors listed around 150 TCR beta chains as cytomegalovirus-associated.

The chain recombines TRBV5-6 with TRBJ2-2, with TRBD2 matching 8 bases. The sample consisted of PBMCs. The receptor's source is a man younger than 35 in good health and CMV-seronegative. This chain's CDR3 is CASSPGTRSPGELFF. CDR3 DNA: TGTGCCAGCAGCCCCGGGACTAGGAGTCCCGGGGAGCTGTTTTTT.